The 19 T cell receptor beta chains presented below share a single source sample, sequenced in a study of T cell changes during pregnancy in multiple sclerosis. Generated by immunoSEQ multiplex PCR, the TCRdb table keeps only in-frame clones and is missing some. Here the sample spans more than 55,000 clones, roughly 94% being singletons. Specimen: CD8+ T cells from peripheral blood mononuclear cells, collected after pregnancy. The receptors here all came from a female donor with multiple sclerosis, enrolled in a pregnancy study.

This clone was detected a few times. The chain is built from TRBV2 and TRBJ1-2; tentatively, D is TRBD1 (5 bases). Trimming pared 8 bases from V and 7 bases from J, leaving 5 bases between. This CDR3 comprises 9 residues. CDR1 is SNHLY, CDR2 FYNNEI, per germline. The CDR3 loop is CASGAGYTF. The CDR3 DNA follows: TGTGCCAGCGGGGCTGGCTACACCTTC.

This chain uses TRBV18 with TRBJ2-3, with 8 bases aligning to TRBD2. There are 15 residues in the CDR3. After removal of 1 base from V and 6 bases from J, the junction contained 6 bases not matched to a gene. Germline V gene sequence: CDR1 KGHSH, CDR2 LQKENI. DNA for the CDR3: TGTGCCAGCTCACCACGAGAACTAGCGGAGGATACGCAGTATTTT. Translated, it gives CASSPRELAEDTQYF.

CDR3 nucleotide sequence: TGTGCCAGTAGTATGGTAGTACTAGCGGGAGCCGGGGAGCTGTTTTTT. Translated: CASSMVVLAGAGELFF. The chain couples TRBV19 to TRBJ2-2, with 11 positions matching TRBD2. This CDR3 is built from 16 residues. CDR1 is LNHDA and CDR2 is SQIVND in the germline V gene (reference sequence). With V trimmed by 3 bases and J by 6 bases, 6 bases remained unmatched.

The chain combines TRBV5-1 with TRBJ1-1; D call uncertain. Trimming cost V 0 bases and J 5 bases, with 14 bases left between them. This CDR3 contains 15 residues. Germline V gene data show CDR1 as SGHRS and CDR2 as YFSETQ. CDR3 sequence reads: CASSLEPGSGTEAFF. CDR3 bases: TGCGCCAGCAGCTTGGAGCCGGGGTCGGGGACTGAAGCTTTCTTT.

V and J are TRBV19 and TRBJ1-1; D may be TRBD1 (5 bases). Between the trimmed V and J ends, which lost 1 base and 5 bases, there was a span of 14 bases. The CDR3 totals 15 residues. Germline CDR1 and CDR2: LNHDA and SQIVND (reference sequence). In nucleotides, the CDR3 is TGTGCCAGTAGTATAGCCGGGGGGGGTTTAACTGAAGCTTTCTTT. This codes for CASSIAGGGLTEAFF.

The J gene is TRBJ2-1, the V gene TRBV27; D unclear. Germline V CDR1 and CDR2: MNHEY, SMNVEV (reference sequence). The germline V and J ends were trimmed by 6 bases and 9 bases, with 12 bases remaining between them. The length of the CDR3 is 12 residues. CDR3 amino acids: CASSKPGFEQFF. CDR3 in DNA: TGTGCCAGCAGCAAGCCCGGTTTTGAGCAGTTCTTC.

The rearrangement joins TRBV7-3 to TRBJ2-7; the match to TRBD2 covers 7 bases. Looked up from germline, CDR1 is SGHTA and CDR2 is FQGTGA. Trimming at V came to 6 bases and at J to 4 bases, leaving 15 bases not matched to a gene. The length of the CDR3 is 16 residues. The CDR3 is CASSHIRGLGGYEQYF. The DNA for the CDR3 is TGTGCCAGCAGTCATATCCGGGGTTTGGGAGGGTACGAGCAGTACTTC.

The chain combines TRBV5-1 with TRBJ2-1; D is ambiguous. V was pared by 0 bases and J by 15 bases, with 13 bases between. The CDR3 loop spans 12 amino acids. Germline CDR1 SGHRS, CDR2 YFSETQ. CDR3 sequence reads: CASSLEPSVPFF. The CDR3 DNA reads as TGCGCCAGCAGCTTGGAGCCGTCGGTACCGTTCTTC.

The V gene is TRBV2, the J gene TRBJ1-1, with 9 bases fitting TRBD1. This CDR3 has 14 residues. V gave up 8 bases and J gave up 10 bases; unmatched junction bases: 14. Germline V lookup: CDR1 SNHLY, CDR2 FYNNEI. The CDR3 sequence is CASLLGTGFQGAFF. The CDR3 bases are TGTGCCAGCCTTCTCGGGACAGGGTTCCAGGGAGCTTTCTTT.

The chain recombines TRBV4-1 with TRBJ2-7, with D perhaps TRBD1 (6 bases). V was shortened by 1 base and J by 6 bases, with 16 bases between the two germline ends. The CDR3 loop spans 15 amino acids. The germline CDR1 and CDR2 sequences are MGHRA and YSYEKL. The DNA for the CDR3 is TGCGCCAGCAGCCAAGTGGTGACAGGCTTTAGCGAGCAGTACTTC. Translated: CASSQVVTGFSEQYF.

CDR3 in DNA: TGCAGCGTCGATCTTGCGGGAGTAACAGCAGATACGCAGTATTTT. This encodes CSVDLAGVTADTQYF. The V and J genes are TRBV29-1 and TRBJ2-3, with 7 bases identical to TRBD2. Germline-derived CDR1 and CDR2 are SQVTM and ANQGSEA. This CDR3 has 15 residues. V was pared by 6 bases and J by 4 bases, with 13 bases of the junction left unmatched.

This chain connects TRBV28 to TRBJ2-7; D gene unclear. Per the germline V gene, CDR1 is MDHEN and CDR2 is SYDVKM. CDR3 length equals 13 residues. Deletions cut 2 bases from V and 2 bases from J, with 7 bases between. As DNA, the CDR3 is TGTGCCAGCAGTTTAGCCGGTCCCTACGAGCAGTACTTC. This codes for CASSLAGPYEQYF.

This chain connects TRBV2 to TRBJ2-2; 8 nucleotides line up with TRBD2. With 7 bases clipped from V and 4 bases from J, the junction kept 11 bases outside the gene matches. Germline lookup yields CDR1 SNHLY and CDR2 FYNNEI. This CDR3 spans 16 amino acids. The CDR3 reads CASTLWTSTATGELFF. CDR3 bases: TGTGCCAGCACCCTCTGGACTAGCACTGCCACCGGGGAGCTGTTTTTT.

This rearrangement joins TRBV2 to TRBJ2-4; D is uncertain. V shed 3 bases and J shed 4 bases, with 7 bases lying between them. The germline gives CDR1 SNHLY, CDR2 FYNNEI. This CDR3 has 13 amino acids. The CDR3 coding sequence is TGTGCCAGCAGTGAGGCAGATAAAAACATTCAGTACTTC. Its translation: CASSEADKNIQYF.

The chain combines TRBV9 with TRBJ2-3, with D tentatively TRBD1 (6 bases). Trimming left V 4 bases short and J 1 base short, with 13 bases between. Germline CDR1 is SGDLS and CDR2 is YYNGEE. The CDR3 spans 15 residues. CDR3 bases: TGTGCCAGCAGCATTGGACAGACGCGCACAGATACGCAGTATTTT. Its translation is CASSIGQTRTDTQYF.

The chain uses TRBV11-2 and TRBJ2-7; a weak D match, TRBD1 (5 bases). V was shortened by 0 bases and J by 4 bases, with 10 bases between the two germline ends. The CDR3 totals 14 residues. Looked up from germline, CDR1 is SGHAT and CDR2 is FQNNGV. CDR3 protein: CASSLEWGRYEQYF. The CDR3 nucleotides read TGTGCCAGCAGCTTAGAGTGGGGCCGATACGAGCAGTACTTC.

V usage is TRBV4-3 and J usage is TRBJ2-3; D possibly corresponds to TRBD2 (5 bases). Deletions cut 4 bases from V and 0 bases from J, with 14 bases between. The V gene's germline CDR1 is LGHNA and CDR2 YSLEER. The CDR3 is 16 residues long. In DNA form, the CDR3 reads TGCGCCAGCAGCCCTGACGGGATAACTAGCACAGATACGCAGTATTTT. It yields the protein CASSPDGITSTDTQYF.

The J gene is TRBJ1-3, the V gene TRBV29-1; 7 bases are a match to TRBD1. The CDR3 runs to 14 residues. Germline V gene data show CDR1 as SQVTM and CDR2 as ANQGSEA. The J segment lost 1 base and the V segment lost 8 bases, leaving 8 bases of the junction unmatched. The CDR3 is CSFRQGGSGNTIYF. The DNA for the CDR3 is TGCAGCTTTCGACAGGGTGGATCTGGAAACACCATATATTTT.

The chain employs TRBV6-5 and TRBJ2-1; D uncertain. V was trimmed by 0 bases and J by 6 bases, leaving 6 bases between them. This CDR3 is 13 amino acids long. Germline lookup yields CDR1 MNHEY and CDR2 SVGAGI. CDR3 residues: CASSYSGFNEQFF. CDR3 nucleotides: TGTGCCAGCAGTTACTCCGGGTTCAATGAGCAGTTCTTC.